Shown below are 21 T cell receptor beta chains from a single sample sequenced in a study of CD8 T cells in ankylosing spondylitis. Findings of the study overall: The study identified a TCR beta motif of roughly eight highly homologous variants that appeared characteristic of ankylosing spondylitis blood.

Via MiXCR, TCRdb re-called the 5' RACE reads, giving one row per CDR3 protein. The sample contains 700,000 or so distinct CDR3 sequences, 15% to 20% of which appear only once. The antigens of these receptors remain unknown. Specimen: blood, either unsorted or a sorted T cell fraction (not recorded which). The receptors here all came from a male donor with ankylosing spondylitis.

The CDR3 DNA follows: TGTGCCAGCAGTTTAGGAGGGGGCGGGAGTCGCGGCTACACCTTC. It is translated as CASSLGGGGSRGYTF. The gene calls are TRBV12-3 or TRBV12-4 and TRBJ1-2, with 7 bases that match TRBD1. The CDR3 spans 15 residues. The V and J ends lost 1 base and 8 bases, in that order; junction bases with no gene match: 10.

A few counts support this clonotype. The chain has TRBV28 and TRBJ2-3, with TRBD2 matching 11 bases. J was trimmed by 2 bases and V by 5 bases; bases with no gene match: 9. Germline assignment: CDR1 MDHEN and CDR2 SYDVKM. The CDR3 covers 17 residues. CDR3 residues: CASSPTTSGDFTDTQYF. For the CDR3, the DNA is TGTGCCAGCAGTCCGACGACTAGCGGGGACTTCACAGATACGCAGTATTTT.

V is TRBV20-1 and J is TRBJ2-2, with 8 bases fitting TRBD2. J lost 2 bases, V lost 0 bases, and 5 bases had no gene match. The CDR3 totals 16 residues. Germline loops: CDR1 DFQATT, CDR2 SNEGSKA (reference sequence). CDR3 residues: CSARDFGRGNTGELFF. In DNA form, the CDR3 reads TGCAGTGCTAGAGATTTCGGGAGGGGTAACACCGGGGAGCTGTTTTTT.

The rearrangement links TRBV12-3 or TRBV12-4 to TRBJ2-2, with D possibly matching TRBD2 (6 bases). V dropped 4 bases and J dropped 7 bases, with 7 bases sitting between them. This CDR3 region has 12 residues. CDR3 region: CASSSSVGELFF. As DNA, the CDR3 is TGTGCCAGCAGTTCTAGCGTCGGGGAGCTGTTTTTT.

This clonotype has ten or more counts. The genes are TRBV29-1 and TRBJ2-1, with 7 bases that match TRBD1. CDR3 length equals 12 residues. After removal of 7 bases from V and 6 bases from J, the junction contained 6 bases not matched to a gene. Germline V gene data show CDR1 as SQVTM and CDR2 as ANQGSEA. CDR3 protein: CSAGTASNEQFF. CDR3 DNA: TGCAGCGCCGGGACAGCATCCAATGAGCAGTTCTTC.

The chain uses TRBV12-3 or TRBV12-4 and TRBJ2-5, with D possibly matching TRBD1 (6 bases). The V end was cut by 6 bases, the J end by 0 bases, with 11 bases between. The CDR3 extends over 14 amino acids. The CDR3 region has the DNA TGTGCCAGCAGCTATCGGGACAACCAAGAGACCCAGTACTTC. Its translation is CASSYRDNQETQYF.

The chain links TRBV27 to TRBJ1-1; TRBD1 might be the D (5 bases). The CDR3 extends over 15 amino acids. CDR1 and CDR2 (germline): MNHEY, SMNVEV (reference sequence). Trimming removed 3 bases from V and 1 base from J, with 12 bases in between. The CDR3 DNA reads as TGTGCCAGCAGTTTTAATGGACACCCGAACACTGAAGCTTTCTTT. It encodes CASSFNGHPNTEAFF.

The chain combines TRBV18 with TRBJ2-1; D is unclear. The V gene's germline CDR1 is KGHSH and CDR2 LQKENI. Trimming stripped 1 base from V and 7 bases from J, with 14 bases between. The CDR3 runs 15 residues. CDR3 sequence (DNA): TGTGCCAGCTCACCACAGGCCCTCCCCAGTAATGAGCAGTTCTTC. Amino acid sequence: CASSPQALPSNEQFF.

The chain recombines TRBV27 with TRBJ1-5; D not resolved. The CDR3 spans 15 residues. With 10 bases removed from V and 0 bases from J, the gap between germline ends came to 16 bases. CDR1 is MNHEY and CDR2 is SMNVEV in the germline V gene (reference sequence). CDR3 sequence: CATSSGWDSNQPQHF. DNA of the CDR3: TGTGCCACCTCGTCGGGGTGGGATAGCAATCAGCCCCAGCATTTT.

This clonotype was seen only once. The rearrangement joins TRBV9 to TRBJ2-7; possibly TRBD1 for D (5 bases). Trimming stripped 4 bases from V and 7 bases from J, with 18 bases between. CDR1 and CDR2 (germline): SGDLS, YYNGEE. The CDR3 sequence is 14 residues long. The CDR3 DNA reads as TGTGCCAGCAGCCCCGACCCGAAGCCAGGGGAGCAGTACTTC. Amino acids: CASSPDPKPGEQYF.

A remark on this clonotype: A much more abundant neighbour one base away suggests this may be a read error. The chain couples TRBV7-3 to TRBJ2-3, with 10 bases matching TRBD1. The germline gives CDR1 SGHTA, CDR2 FQGTGA. This CDR3 contains 15 residues. Trimming at V came to 5 bases and at J to 1 base, leaving 3 bases not matched to a gene. The CDR3 bases are TGTGCCAGCAGCACCGGGACAGGGGGCACAGATACGCAGTATTTT. It specifies CASSTGTGGTDTQYF.

The rearrangement joins TRBV18 to TRBJ2-7; possible D gene TRBD1, 6 bases. The germline CDR1 and CDR2 sequences are KGHSH and LQKENI. The V end lost 6 bases, the J end lost 3 bases, and 12 bases lay between the germline ends. The length of the CDR3 is 13 residues. The CDR3 region is CASSLQGIYEQYF. The CDR3 bases are TGTGCCAGCTCGCTACAGGGTATCTACGAGCAGTACTTC.

This CDR3 reads CASSPGLAVGYEQFF. The CDR3 DNA sequence: TGCGCCAGCAGCCCGGGACTAGCGGTCGGGTATGAGCAGTTCTTC. This chain links TRBV4-3 with TRBJ2-1; TRBD2 matches at 11 bases. This CDR3 is built from 15 residues. CDR1 and CDR2 (germline): LGHNA, YSLEER. The V segment lost 4 bases and the J segment 8 bases; nucleotides outside the gene matches: 7.

CDR3 nucleotide sequence: TGTGCCAGCAGTACCCTAGCGGGAGTTTCCTACAATGAGCAGTTCTTC. This codes for CASSTLAGVSYNEQFF. The chain has TRBV12-3 or TRBV12-4 and TRBJ2-1; 10 bases agree with TRBD2. V was pared by 5 bases and J by 1 base, with 5 bases of the junction left unmatched. The CDR3 is 16 residues long.

V gene TRBV4-3 combines with J gene TRBJ1-1; maybe TRBD1 (5 bases). V gave up 1 base and J gave up 1 base, with 10 bases separating them. CDR3 length: 15 residues. Germline assignment: CDR1 LGHNA and CDR2 YSLEER. CDR3 amino acids: CASSQARGWNTEAFF. The CDR3 coding sequence is TGCGCCAGCAGCCAAGCTAGGGGATGGAACACTGAAGCTTTCTTT.

This clonotype was recorded a few times. The chain carries TRBV2 and TRBJ2-1; 14 bases agree with TRBD2. The CDR3 runs 15 residues. Unmatched junction bases numbered 12, after V lost 5 bases and J lost 15 bases. Germline V lookup: CDR1 SNHLY, CDR2 FYNNEI. The CDR3 DNA is TGTGCCAGCAGTCAGTGGGGACTAGCGGGAGAATCATGGTTCTTC. It specifies CASSQWGLAGESWFF.

This clonotype occurred a few times. The chain employs TRBV4-2 and TRBJ2-1; D is ambiguous. Trimming left V 3 bases short and J 2 bases short, with 14 bases between. This CDR3 is built from 16 residues. CDR1 is LGHNA, CDR2 YNFKEQ, per germline. CDR3 in amino acids: CASSQTSTNAYNEQFF. The CDR3 region has the DNA TGTGCCAGCAGCCAGACTTCCACCAATGCCTACAATGAGCAGTTCTTC.

In its sample, this clonotype was seen many times. The junction departs from germline at one end; a sequencing error may be responsible. The chain uses TRBV5-1 and TRBJ2-2, with D possibly matching TRBD1 (6 bases). CDR3 length: 15 residues. Germline CDR1 is SGHRS and CDR2 is YFSETQ. The CDR3 DNA sequence: TGTGCTAGCAGCCCGACGACAGGGAACACCGGGGAGCTGTTTTTT. It codes for CASSPTTGNTGELFF.

Only a few counts were recorded for this clonotype. The chain recombines TRBV7-8 with TRBJ2-3; TRBD2 matches 7 bases. The germline gives CDR1 SGHVS, CDR2 FQNEAQ. The CDR3 has 15 amino acids. The trim removed 2 bases at V and 1 base at J, leaving 3 bases unmatched. The CDR3: CASSLQRGGTDTQYF. The CDR3 DNA follows: TGTGCCAGCAGCTTACAGCGGGGCGGCACAGATACGCAGTATTTT. The full variable domain, completed using reference TRBV7-8 and TRBJ2-3, is GAGVSQSPRYKVAKRGQDVALRCDPISGHVSLFWYQQALGQGPEFLTYFQNEAQLDKSGLPSDRFFAERPEGSVSTLKIQRTQQEDSAVYLCASSLQRGGTDTQYFGPGTRLTVL.

Only a few counts were recorded for this clonotype. This sequence joins TRBV20-1 and TRBJ2-5; 7 bases line up with TRBD1. The junction had 6 bases not matched to a gene; V was cut back by 5 bases and J by 0 bases. Germline assignment: CDR1 DFQATT and CDR2 SNEGSKA (reference sequence). This CDR3 has 14 amino acids. The CDR3 DNA is TGCAGTGCTGGACAGGAAACCAACCAAGAGACCCAGTACTTC. This encodes CSAGQETNQETQYF.

J is TRBJ2-1 and V is TRBV5-1; TRBD1 is a possible D gene (6 bases). Germline V gene lookup returns CDR1 SGHRS and CDR2 YFSETQ. CDR3 length: 12 amino acids. The V gene lost 3 bases and the J gene lost 10 bases, with 11 bases spanning the gap. CDR3 DNA sequence: TGCGCCAGCAGCTCAGGGGCTGGGGAGCAGTTCTTC. It yields the protein CASSSGAGEQFF.